The 2 T cell receptor beta chains below come from one sample, sequenced in a study of yellow fever vaccine responses in identical twins. MiXCR was run by TCRdb on the RT-PCR reads, yielding one entry per CDR3 protein. The sample includes 3,000 to 3,500 distinct CDR3 sequences, about 79% seen only once; the top ten take about 6%. The input for sequencing was T cells from blood (PBMCs), unsorted or a sorted subset (not recorded which), taken before or after yellow fever vaccination (not recorded which). All receptors derive from a woman aged 18-29 years who received the yellow fever vaccine.

The V gene is TRBV20-1, the J gene TRBJ2-7, with 9 bases that match TRBD1. V was pared by 5 bases and J by 4 bases, with 6 bases of the junction left unmatched. CDR3 size: 13 residues. Per germline, CDR1 DFQATT and CDR2 SNEGSKA (reference sequence). The CDR3 loop reads CSAAGTGSYEQYF. CDR3 sequence (DNA): TGCAGTGCTGCCGGGACAGGGTCTTACGAGCAGTACTTC.

V and J are TRBV11-1 and TRBJ2-7; TRBD2 matches 9 bases. This CDR3 is built from 14 residues. The junction had 5 bases not matched to a gene; V was cut back by 4 bases and J by 4 bases. The germline gives CDR1 SGHAT, CDR2 FQDESV (reference sequence). CDR3 nucleotide sequence: TGTGCCAGCAGCTCCGTAGCGGGAGCTTACGAGCAGTACTTC. Protein product: CASSSVAGAYEQYF.